This passage covers 25 T cell receptor beta chains from one sample sequenced in a study of blood T cell repertoires in COVID-19. TCRdb keeps only in-frame clones here, not all; method: immunoSEQ multiplex PCR. The table includes 200,000 to 250,000 clones, approximately 84% detected once. The source material was PBMCs or T cells enriched from blood (not recorded which). Receptors were obtained from a man aged 55 to 70 who had recovered from COVID-19.

The DNA for the CDR3 is TGCGCCAGCAGCTTAGTCCCGGCGAACACCGGGGAGCTGTTTTTT. Its translation is CASSLVPANTGELFF. V usage is TRBV5-1 and J usage is TRBJ2-2; D not resolved. Germline V CDR1 and CDR2: SGHRS, YFSETQ. The CDR3 contains 15 residues. The ends were cut back, 2 bases at V and 0 bases at J, with 8 bases in the middle.

This chain links TRBV19 with TRBJ2-5, with 12 bases fitting TRBD1. V was clipped by 5 bases and J by 4 bases; unmatched bases: 2. The germline V gene encodes CDR1 LNHDA and CDR2 SQIVND (reference sequence). The CDR3 is 14 amino acids. The CDR3 reads CASSGDRGRETQYF. The CDR3 DNA follows: TGTGCCAGTAGTGGGGACAGGGGGCGAGAGACCCAGTACTTC.

This clone was detected only once. The chain links TRBV10-3 to TRBJ1-2; tentative D call: TRBD1 (5 bases). This CDR3 has 17 amino acids. V shed 0 bases and J shed 3 bases, with 17 bases lying between them. CDR1 is ENHRY and CDR2 is SYGVKD in the germline V gene. CDR3 sequence (DNA): TGTGCCATCAGTGAGTCGGCGACAGACTTAGCCGACTATGGCTACACCTTC. Translated: CAISESATDLADYGYTF.

V gene TRBV19 combines with J gene TRBJ1-5; D gene ambiguous. Germline V gene sequence: CDR1 LNHDA, CDR2 SQIVND (reference sequence). This CDR3 contains 12 residues. Trimming removed 2 bases from V and 7 bases from J, with 6 bases in between. The CDR3 reads CASSISLQPQHF. CDR3 nucleotide sequence: TGTGCCAGTAGTATATCGTTACAGCCCCAGCATTTT.

The chain employs TRBV6-2 or TRBV6-3 and TRBJ1-2, with D tentatively TRBD1 (6 bases). The CDR3 is 16 residues long. V gave up 2 bases and J gave up 0 bases, with 13 bases separating them. Germline V gene lookup returns CDR1 MNHEY and CDR2 SVGEGT. CDR3 bases: TGTGCCAGCAGTTACAAGAGGACAGCAACTAACTATGGCTACACCTTC. Protein: CASSYKRTATNYGYTF.

The chain links TRBV18 to TRBJ2-5, with 9 bases identical to TRBD1. Germline lookup yields CDR1 KGHSH and CDR2 LQKENI. There are 15 residues in the CDR3. Trimming removed 6 bases from V and 0 bases from J; junction bases left unmatched: 5. CDR3 sequence reads: CASSPGTGYQETQYF. In nucleotides, the CDR3 is TGTGCCAGCTCGCCCGGGACAGGGTACCAAGAGACCCAGTACTTC.

The chain has TRBV20-1 and TRBJ2-3; D is possibly TRBD1 (6 bases). Per the germline V gene, CDR1 is DFQATT and CDR2 is SNEGSKA (reference sequence). CDR3 length equals 11 residues. Trimming removed 6 bases at V and 6 bases at J, with 10 bases between. Here the CDR3 DNA reads TGCAGTGCGGTAAGGGGGGATACGCAGTATTTT. Protein: CSAVRGDTQYF.

V gene TRBV3-1 (or the pseudogene TRBV3-2) combines with J gene TRBJ2-5; unclear D gene. This CDR3 is 14 amino acids long. Germline assignment: CDR1 LGHDT and CDR2 YNNKEL (reference sequence). The V and J ends lost 0 bases and 2 bases respectively, with 7 bases between them. CDR3: CASSQDATQETQYF. The CDR3 nucleotides are TGTGCCAGCAGCCAAGACGCCACTCAAGAGACCCAGTACTTC.

This clone was seen just once. The CDR3 DNA follows: TGTGCCAGCAGCCGATTTGGACAGGCGGGGGAGACCCAGTACTTC. Translated, it gives CASSRFGQAGETQYF. The chain employs TRBV5-8 and TRBJ2-5; possibly TRBD1 for D (7 bases). The CDR3 extends over 15 amino acids. CDR1 is SGHTS, CDR2 YDEGEE, per germline. V was cut by 4 bases and J by 5 bases, with 18 bases left in between.

The V gene is TRBV27, the J gene TRBJ2-2, with D maybe TRBD1 (6 bases). CDR3 size: 18 residues. V shed 5 bases and J shed 1 base, with 20 bases lying between them. Germline V gene sequence: CDR1 MNHEY, CDR2 SMNVEV (reference sequence). CDR3 in amino acids: CASSTGQPRGGNTGELFF. The CDR3 nucleotides read TGTGCCAGCAGTACGGGACAACCAAGAGGGGGGAACACCGGGGAGCTGTTTTTT.

This sequence joins TRBV19 and TRBJ1-3; 10 bases line up with TRBD1. The CDR3 extends over 18 amino acids. With V trimmed by 0 bases and J by 3 bases, 8 bases remained unmatched. The germline gives CDR1 LNHDA, CDR2 SQIVND (reference sequence). CDR3 nucleotide sequence: TGTGCCAGTAGTATAGACCACCGGACAGGGGGTTTTGGAAACACCATATATTTT. Amino acid sequence: CASSIDHRTGGFGNTIYF.

The V gene is TRBV7-2, the J gene TRBJ1-2, with 8 bases aligning to TRBD1. The CDR3 loop spans 17 amino acids. Germline trimming cut 0 bases from V and 2 bases from J; bases unmatched to any gene: 8. Germline values: CDR1 SGHTA, CDR2 FQGNSA. The CDR3 protein is CASSLAGRTGLNYGYTF. In DNA form, the CDR3 reads TGTGCCAGCAGCTTAGCGGGGAGGACAGGGCTAAACTATGGCTACACCTTC.

The chain joins TRBV18 to TRBJ1-4, with 8 bases matching TRBD1. The CDR3 contains 15 residues. With 0 bases clipped from V and 4 bases from J, the junction kept 1 base outside the gene matches. CDR1 and CDR2 (germline): KGHSH, LQKENI. The CDR3 loop is CASSPPTGDNEKLFF. The CDR3 nucleotides are TGTGCCAGCTCACCACCGACAGGGGATAATGAAAAACTGTTTTTT.

The chain couples TRBV11-2 to TRBJ1-1, with D possibly matching TRBD1 (5 bases). Germline lookup yields CDR1 SGHAT and CDR2 FQNNGV. This CDR3 is built from 16 residues. Trimming took 1 base from V and 0 from J, leaving 12 bases between them. The CDR3 sequence: CASSLGARGMNTEAFF. Written as DNA, the CDR3 is TGTGCCAGCAGCTTAGGAGCCCGGGGGATGAACACTGAAGCTTTCTTT.

This sequence joins TRBV5-1 and TRBJ1-2; weak D call: TRBD1 (5 bases). The CDR3 totals 14 residues. Per the germline V gene, CDR1 is SGHRS and CDR2 is YFSETQ. V dropped 7 bases and J dropped 8 bases, with 21 bases sitting between them. The CDR3 region is CASRHQGIIGGYTF. CDR3 in DNA: TGCGCCAGCCGTCACCAGGGAATTATCGGCGGCTACACCTTC.

This clone was seen only once. CDR3 coding DNA: TGTGCCAGCAGGCGACAGGGGGGCTTTTACGAGCAGTACTTC. This gives the protein CASRRQGGFYEQYF. This chain connects TRBV6-5 to TRBJ2-7; 9 positions match TRBD1. Germline V lookup: CDR1 MNHEY, CDR2 SVGAGI. V was clipped by 6 bases and J by 4 bases; unmatched bases: 7. The CDR3 loop spans 14 amino acids.

The V and J genes are TRBV2 and TRBJ1-6; no clear D gene. CDR3 size: 12 residues. Germline CDR1 reads SNHLY; CDR2 reads FYNNEI. Trimming shortened V by 6 bases and J by 10 bases, and 10 bases separated the two germline ends. The CDR3 DNA sequence: TGTGCCAGCAGGGTCGGGGAATCACCCCTCCACTTT. It specifies CASRVGESPLHF.

The V gene is TRBV6-6, the J gene TRBJ2-3; D is possibly TRBD1 (6 bases). Trimming stripped 4 bases from V and 8 bases from J, with 16 bases between. Germline loops: CDR1 MNHNY, CDR2 SVGAGI (reference sequence). The CDR3 covers 14 residues. CDR3: CASSSTTGPATQYF. The CDR3 coding sequence is TGTGCCAGCAGTTCAACCACAGGGCCGGCTACGCAGTATTTT.

The genes are TRBV19 and TRBJ2-2; TRBD1 agrees at 8 bases. The CDR3 extends over 16 amino acids. Germline V gene data show CDR1 as LNHDA and CDR2 as SQIVND (reference sequence). Losses at the gene ends were 7 bases for V and 1 base for J; bases not matched to a gene: 8. CDR3 in DNA: TGTGCCAGTACTGCGCAAGGACAGGGGAACACCGGGGAGCTGTTTTTT. Translation gives CASTAQGQGNTGELFF. Variable domain in full (rest from reference TRBV19 and TRBJ2-2): DGGITQSPKYLFRKEGQNVTLSCEQNLNHDAMYWYRQDPGQGLRLIYYSQIVNDFQKGDIAEGYSVSREKKESFPLTVTSAQKNPTAFYLCASTAQGQGNTGELFFGEGSRLTVL.

This clone showed up just a few times. The chain recombines TRBV11-2 with TRBJ1-4; TRBD1 might be the D (6 bases). Germline assignment: CDR1 SGHAT and CDR2 FQNNGV. The CDR3 sequence is 15 residues long. Trimming removed 4 bases at V and 0 bases at J, with 9 bases between. The CDR3 nucleotides are TGTGCCAGCAGCTGGGCAGGGGCAACTAATGAAAAACTGTTTTTT. It codes for CASSWAGATNEKLFF. Full variable domain (remainder filled in from reference TRBV11-2 and TRBJ1-4): EAGVAQSPRYKIIEKRQSVAFWCNPISGHATLYWYQQILGQGPKLLIQFQNNGVVDDSQLPKDRFSAERLKGVDSTLKIQPAKLEDSAVYLCASSWAGATNEKLFFGSGTQLSVL.

The J gene is TRBJ1-5, the V gene TRBV9, with D tentatively TRBD1 (6 bases). The CDR3 length is 14 residues. Germline V lookup: CDR1 SGDLS, CDR2 YYNGEE. Trimming cost V 3 bases and J 10 bases, with 17 bases left between them. In DNA, the CDR3 is TGTGCCAGCAGCGCGACAGGAGAGTTTGGTCCCCAGCATTTT. This translates into CASSATGEFGPQHF.

The genes are TRBV7-9 and TRBJ2-7; 7 positions agree with TRBD1. Per the germline V gene, CDR1 is SEHNR and CDR2 is FQNEAQ (reference sequence). The CDR3 totals 12 residues. V lost 5 bases, J lost 3 bases, and 1 base stayed unmatched. As DNA, the CDR3 is TGTGCCAGCAGCCCAGGGGGCTACGAGCAGTACTTC. Translation: CASSPGGYEQYF.

This chain links TRBV7-9 with TRBJ1-1; 12 nucleotides match TRBD1. Per germline, CDR1 SEHNR and CDR2 FQNEAQ (reference sequence). J lost 3 bases, V lost 8 bases, and 7 bases had no gene match. The CDR3 runs to 15 residues. In DNA, the CDR3 is TGTGCCAGCGGGGGGACAGGGGGCGGGTACACTGAAGCTTTCTTT. Amino acids: CASGGTGGGYTEAFF.

The V call is TRBV24-1, the J call TRBJ2-1; 7 bases are a match to TRBD1. After removal of 4 bases from V and 5 bases from J, the junction contained 7 bases not matched to a gene. CDR1 is KGHDR and CDR2 is SFDVKD in the germline V gene. This CDR3 spans 15 amino acids. Written as DNA, the CDR3 is TGTGCCACCAGTGACCCGGGACAGAAAAACAATGAGCAGTTCTTC. It specifies CATSDPGQKNNEQFF.

This sequence joins TRBV12-3 or TRBV12-4 and TRBJ1-2; D is undetermined. The CDR3 has 11 amino acids. V lost 9 bases, J lost 7 bases, and 12 bases lay in between. The CDR3 region has the DNA TGTGCCAGTTCCCTAGGGAGTGGCTACACCTTC. Translated: CASSLGSGYTF.